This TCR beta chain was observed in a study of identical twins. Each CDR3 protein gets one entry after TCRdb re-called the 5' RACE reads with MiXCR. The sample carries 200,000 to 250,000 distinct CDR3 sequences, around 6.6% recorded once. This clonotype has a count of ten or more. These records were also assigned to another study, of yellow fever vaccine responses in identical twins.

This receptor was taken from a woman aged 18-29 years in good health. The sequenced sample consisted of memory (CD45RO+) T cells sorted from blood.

The CDR3 DNA is TGTGCCAGCAGTCGGGCCCAGAGGGCTTCTGAAGCTTTCTTT. Residues: CASSRAQRASEAFF. This rearrangement joins TRBV28 to TRBJ1-1, with D unclear. Trimming left V 5 bases short and J 6 bases short, with 16 bases between. Germline V CDR1 and CDR2: MDHEN, SYDVKM. The CDR3 covers 14 residues.